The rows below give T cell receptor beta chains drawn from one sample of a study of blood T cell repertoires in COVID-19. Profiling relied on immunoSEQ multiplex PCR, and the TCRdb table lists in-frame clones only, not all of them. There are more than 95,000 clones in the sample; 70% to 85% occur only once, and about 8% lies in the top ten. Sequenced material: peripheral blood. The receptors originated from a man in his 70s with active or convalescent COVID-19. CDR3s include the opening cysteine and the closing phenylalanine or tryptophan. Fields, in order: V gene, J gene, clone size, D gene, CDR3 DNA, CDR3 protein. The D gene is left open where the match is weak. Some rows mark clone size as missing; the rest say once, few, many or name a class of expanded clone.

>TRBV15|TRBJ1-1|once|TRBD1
TGTGCCACCAGCAGAGAAACAGGGGGAACTGAAGCTTTCTTT
CATSRETGGTEAFF
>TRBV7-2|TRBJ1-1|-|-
TGTGCCAGCAGCGTGCGAGTGAACACTGAAGCTTTCTTT
CASSVRVNTEAFF
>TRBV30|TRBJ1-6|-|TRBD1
TGTGCCTGGACAGGGGGCTTCTATAATTCACCCCTCCACTTT
CAWTGGFYNSPLHF
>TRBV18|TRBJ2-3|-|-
TGTGCCAGCTCACCGTCAGGGTACACAGATACGCAGTATTTT
CASSPSGYTDTQYF
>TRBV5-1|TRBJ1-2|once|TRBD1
TGCGCCAGCAGCCCAGGAGAGGGACAGATCTATGGCTACACCTTC
CASSPGEGQIYGYTF
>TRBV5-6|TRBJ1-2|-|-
TGTGCCAGCAGCTTACGTGGGTCGGCAGGGGCACCGGGTTACACCTTC
CASSLRGSAGAPGYTF
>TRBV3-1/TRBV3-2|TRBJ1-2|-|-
TGTGCCAGCAGCCAAAATGAGAATGGCTACACCTTC
CASSQNENGYTF
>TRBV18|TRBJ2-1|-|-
TGTGCCAGCTCACCATCTCAGGAAAATGAGCAGTTCTTC
CASSPSQENEQFF
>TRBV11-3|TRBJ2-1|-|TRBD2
TGTGCCAGCAGCATCCCGCGGGGGGGGTCCTACAATGAGCAGTTCTTC
CASSIPRGGSYNEQFF
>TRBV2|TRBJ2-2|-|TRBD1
TGTGCCAGCAGGGGGACAGTAGGTGGAACCGGGGAGCTGTTTTTT
CASRGTVGGTGELFF
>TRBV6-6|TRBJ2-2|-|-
TGTGCCAGCAGTTACTCAGGACAGTCGAACACCGGGGAGCTGTTTTTT
CASSYSGQSNTGELFF
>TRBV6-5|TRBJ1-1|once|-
TGTGCCAGCAACGGAGGTATGAACACTGAAGCTTTCTTT
CASNGGMNTEAFF
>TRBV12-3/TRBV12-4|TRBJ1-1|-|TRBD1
TGTGCCAGCAGGCGAGACAGGGCTGAAGCTTTCTTT
CASRRDRAEAFF
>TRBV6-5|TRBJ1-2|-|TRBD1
TGTGCCAGCAGCACCCTCACAGGGGGCGATGGCTACACCTTC
CASSTLTGGDGYTF
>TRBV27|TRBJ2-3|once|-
TGTGCCAGCGGCCCAACAAACACAGATACGCAGTATTTT
CASGPTNTDTQYF
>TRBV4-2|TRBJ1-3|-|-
TGTGCCAGCAGCCAAGAACTAGGAAACACCATATATTTT
CASSQELGNTIYF
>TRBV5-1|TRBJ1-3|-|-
TGCGCCAGCAGCTTGGGTTGGTTGGAGGAAAACTCTGGAAACACCATATATTTT
CASSLGWLEENSGNTIYF
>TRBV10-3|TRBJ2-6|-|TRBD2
TGTGCCATCAGTGAGTCGGGGGGGACTGGGGCCAACGTCCTGACTTTC
CAISESGGTGANVLTF
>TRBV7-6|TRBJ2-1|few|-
TGTGCCAGCAGCCTCAACAGTCCTCCCTACAATGAGCAGTTCTTC
CASSLNSPPYNEQFF
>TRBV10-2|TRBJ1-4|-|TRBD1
TGCGCCAGCAGCTCAGGGGGCAATGAAAAACTGTTTTTT
CASSSGGNEKLFF
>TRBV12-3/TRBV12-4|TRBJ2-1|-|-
TGTGCCAGCAGTCGAGATTACAATGAGCAGTTCTTC
CASSRDYNEQFF
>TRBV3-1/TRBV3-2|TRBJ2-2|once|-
TGTGCCAGCAGCTCCCTCCGTAGCACCACCGGGGAGCTGTTTTTT
CASSSLRSTTGELFF
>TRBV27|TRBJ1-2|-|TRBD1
TGTGCCAGCAGCCTAGGTGCGGGACAGGGTTTATGGGGCTACACCTTC
CASSLGAGQGLWGYTF
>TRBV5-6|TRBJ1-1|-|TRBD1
TGTGCCAGCAACAAACAGGGGGTGCGCACTGAAGCTTTCTTT
CASNKQGVRTEAFF
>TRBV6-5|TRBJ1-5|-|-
TGTGCCAGCAGGGCCCCGGGAACAGGCAATCAGCCCCAGCATTTT
CASRAPGTGNQPQHF
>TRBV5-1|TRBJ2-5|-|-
TGCGCCAGCAGCTTGGGACAGCCACAAGAGACCCAGTACTTC
CASSLGQPQETQYF
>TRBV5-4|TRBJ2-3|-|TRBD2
TGTGCCAGCAGCTTGACTAGCGGGGCGCGAATAGATACGCAGTATTTT
CASSLTSGARIDTQYF